This T cell receptor (beta chain) was identified in a study of immune aging and cytomegalovirus after organ transplant (dated by TCRdb to the early 2020s). A note on the overall study: Every transplant recipient was given three-drug immunosuppression consisting of prednisone, tacrolimus, and mycophenolate. Broad study findings and their caveats: CD57 was not measured in the sequencing data, so a conservative gene-based aging definition was used instead. Large clones contained a higher proportion of TEMRA cells, and the seven largest clones (just over 1,900 cells) acquired aged and TEMRA cells while losing TCM cells. Following viremia, aged-phenotype cells rose post-transplant in clones of any size, with the rise occurring earlier in large clones (days 200-264) than in small clones.

The receptor library was made with single-cell sequencing. Sequencing was carried out with an Illumina NovaSeq 6000. The BD Rhapsody Targeted mRNA and AbSeq Reagent Kit, in a microwell format, was used for cell capture and library preparation. Libraries were prepared to cover TCR, sample tags, AbSeq, and targeted mRNA from the Human T-Cell Expression Panel plus custom TOX and TOX2 primers. Libraries were sequenced on an Illumina NovaSeq. The paper's processing steps were these. The analysis covered about 9,800 cells in total, of which fewer than 8,500 were CD8 T cells and approximately 4,500 were CD8 T cells with an identifiable TCR CDR3. The BD Rhapsody Targeted Analysis Pipeline, including V(D)J processing, was run on the Seven Bridges Genomics platform to process the raw data. SeqGeq 1.6.0 was used for quality control, Sample Tag demultiplexing with Lex-BDSMK, clone identification with VDJ Explorer, and Seurat clustering. A clone was considered non-expanded if it made up <1% of CD8 T cells, and considered a clonal expansion if it made up >2.5% of the sample. The public reads were run again by TCRdb, first through fastp at Q25 and then through MiXCR, and only productive beta chains were kept. Each CDR3 protein appears once, grouped with its most common genes and DNA. TCRdb assigned the V and J calls; the authors' analysis was not used. For this sample the table gives fewer than 25,000 distinct CDR3 sequences, of which just over 35% were detected only once. The ten largest clones capture about 25% of the sample.

This clonotype was found a few times. Its recognized antigen is unknown. Within one base of it there is no much larger clone, and no base qualities were kept. The germline V gene encodes CDR1 KGHSH and CDR2 LQKENI. V gives up 3 bases and J gives up 0 bases, and the segment between their germline ends measures 14 bases. Spanning cysteine to phenylalanine, the CDR3 consists of 16 amino acids. Left in the record is the CDR3 DNA by itself, 48 bases read in frame from the first base. According to the study, the label for this sample's time point signals: five sample-tagged time points from pre-transplant (day -1) to day 368 post-transplant, pooled. Thawed PBMC were stimulated with a CMV IE-1 overlapping peptide library for about 12 hours, with no transport inhibitors added. After being thawed and rested overnight, the cells were stimulated in R10 medium along with CD28/CD49d costimulation. The IE-1 peptide library was composed of 15-amino-acid peptides with overlaps of 11 amino acids. Each time point was barcoded with BD Single-Cell Multiplexing Kit Sample Tags, pooled, and stained with oligo-conjugated anti-CD45RA plus sorting antibodies. A BD FACSAria III was used to sort CMV-responsive CD8+CD137+ and CD4+CD154+ T cells at 4-way purity. Blood samples were drawn into EDTA vacutainers and processed by Ficoll gradient within 1-24 hours.

Sequencing used CMV peptide-activated CD4+ and CD8+ T cells sorted from blood, obtained at five time points, pooled. Read against the paper, the sample's cell subset or site label means: sorted CD8+CD137+ and CD4+CD154+ T cells after 12 to 13 h CMV IE-1 peptide stimulation. Here the chain combines TRBV18 and TRBJ1-2, with no confidently assigned D gene. The sequence derives from a female donor who had a heart transplant and CMV viremia. The CDR3 amino acid sequence is: CASSPLPGEPNYGYTF. The nucleotide sequence reads as follows: TGTGCCAGCTCACCCCTTCCCGGGGAACCTAACTATGGCTACACCTTC.